Sequencing of this TCR beta chain was carried out in a study of T cells in Graves' hyperthyroidism and ophthalmopathy. Looking at the study overall: Once the initial diagnosis was made, peripheral blood was obtained before any treatment.

The CDR3 regions of TCR beta were amplified from RNA transcripts. Primed by the HTBI set, a first-round RT-PCR was run on the TCR CDR3. In TCRdb, the multiplex PCR reads were re-called with MiXCR into one record per CDR3 protein. The data hold under 300,000 distinct CDR3 sequences, with roughly 15% observed a single time. Comment on this clonotype: What it recognizes is unknown.

Trimming took 5 bases from V and 5 from J; bases not matched to a gene: 8. Looked up from germline, CDR1 is MNHEY and CDR2 is SVGEGT. The CDR3 is 14 amino acids. Study outcomes and limitations: Blood held most thyroid clonotypes expanded above 0.001 frequency.

This clonotype was obtained from a woman between 45 and 60 years old with Graves' hyperthyroidism that later progressed to Graves' ophthalmopathy. The J gene is TRBJ1-2, the V gene TRBV6-2 or TRBV6-3; 7 bases are a match to TRBD1. The source material was blood. The CDR3 coding sequence is TGTGCCAGCAGTAGACAGGGAGGGGGATATGGCTACACCTTC. Amino acid sequence: CASSRQGGGYGYTF.